These 22 T cell receptor beta chains were all obtained from the same sample, sequenced in a study of blood T cell repertoires in COVID-19 (TCRdb year 2020). The protocol used for the library was the immunoSEQ multiplex PCR assay. This immuneACCESS table, as held by TCRdb, lists in-frame sequences with V and J called but not all clones. Of the missing ones, under half trace to an unresolved V gene in checked studies; the others have no known cause. The sample table records roughly 200,000 clones; about 86% of these occur just once. The top ten clonotypes cover 6.2% of the sample. The material sequenced was peripheral blood. The receptors come from a man aged 55-75 years who had recovered from COVID-19.

The chain employs TRBV3-1 (or the pseudogene TRBV3-2) and TRBJ1-5; no definite D call. V dropped 1 base and J dropped 5 bases, with 15 bases sitting between them. The CDR3 totals 16 residues. Germline V gene sequence: CDR1 LGHDT, CDR2 YNNKEL (reference sequence). CDR3: CASSQGGTYYHQPQHF. Written as DNA, the CDR3 is TGTGCCAGCAGCCAAGGAGGAACATATTACCATCAGCCCCAGCATTTT.

The J gene is TRBJ2-5, the V gene TRBV7-8; 12 bases fit TRBD2. The germline V gene encodes CDR1 SGHVS and CDR2 FQNEAQ. The CDR3 extends over 16 amino acids. Trimming cost V 2 bases and J 5 bases; bases outside gene matches: 6. CDR3 amino acids: CASSLRLAGARETQYF. The CDR3, as DNA: TGTGCCAGCAGCTTACGACTAGCGGGGGCCAGGGAGACCCAGTACTTC.

The chain has TRBV5-1 and TRBJ2-2, with 9 bases identical to TRBD1. The CDR3 totals 15 residues. CDR1 SGHRS and CDR2 YFSETQ come from the germline V gene. With V trimmed by 4 bases and J by 4 bases, 5 bases remained unmatched. CDR3 region: CASSTLQGATGELFF. The DNA for the CDR3 is TGCGCCAGCAGCACCCTACAGGGGGCCACCGGGGAGCTGTTTTTT. Full variable domain (missing parts from reference TRBV5-1 and TRBJ2-2): KAGVTQTPRYLIKTRGQQVTLSCSPISGHRSVSWYQQTPGQGLQFLFEYFSETQRNKGNFPGRFSGRQFSNSRSEMNVSTLELGDSALYLCASSTLQGATGELFFGEGSRLTVL.

The chain combines TRBV27 with TRBJ2-6; D call uncertain. The germline V and J ends were trimmed by 5 bases and 0 bases, with 20 bases remaining between them. Germline V gives CDR1 MNHEY, CDR2 SMNVEV (reference sequence). The CDR3 extends over 19 amino acids. In nucleotides, the CDR3 is TGTGCCAGCAGTCCCCTATCGGCGGCCCAGAGCTCTGGGGCCAACGTCCTGACTTTC. Protein sequence: CASSPLSAAQSSGANVLTF.

This clone was observed once. V is TRBV4-1 and J is TRBJ2-5, with D possibly TRBD2 on 6 matching bases. The V and J ends lost 6 bases and 4 bases respectively, with 15 bases between them. The germline V gene encodes CDR1 MGHRA and CDR2 YSYEKL. CDR3 length equals 14 residues. As DNA, the CDR3 is TGCGCCAGCAGGGATACGGGGGTGTCAGAGACCCAGTACTTC. Translating it yields CASRDTGVSETQYF.

The CDR3 loop is CASSFSRDYEQYF. In DNA form, the CDR3 reads TGCGCCAGCAGCTTCTCCAGGGATTACGAGCAGTACTTC. This chain joins TRBV5-1 and TRBJ2-7, with TRBD1 as a possible D gene (5 bases). CDR3 length: 13 residues. Trimming shortened V by 2 bases and J by 4 bases, and 10 bases separated the two germline ends. The germline CDR1 and CDR2 sequences are SGHRS and YFSETQ.

In regard to this clone: Other DNA sequences in the same sample also yield this CDR3. The chain employs TRBV7-2 and TRBJ1-2, with 9 nucleotides matching TRBD1. Germline V gene data show CDR1 as SGHTA and CDR2 as FQGNSA. Trimming at V came to 3 bases and at J to 8 bases, leaving 1 base not matched to a gene. The CDR3 extends over 12 amino acids. The chain's CDR3 is CASSLGTGGYTF. CDR3 coding DNA: TGTGCCAGCAGCTTGGGGACAGGGGGCTACACCTTC.

V gene TRBV2 combines with J gene TRBJ1-5, with 8 bases fitting TRBD1. J was trimmed by 0 bases and V by 6 bases; bases with no gene match: 4. The CDR3 runs 15 residues. The germline gives CDR1 SNHLY, CDR2 FYNNEI. CDR3 in DNA: TGTGCCAGCAGATGGGGACAGGATAGCAATCAGCCCCAGCATTTT. As protein: CASRWGQDSNQPQHF.

CDR3 sequence: CASKSMTTGWGYEQYF. The CDR3 DNA is TGTGCCAGCAAATCAATGACTACAGGGTGGGGCTACGAGCAGTACTTC. V gene TRBV27 combines with J gene TRBJ2-7, with D perhaps matching TRBD1 (6 bases). Germline V CDR1 and CDR2: MNHEY, SMNVEV (reference sequence). This CDR3 is 16 amino acids long. V gave up 7 bases and J gave up 3 bases, with 22 bases separating them.

This sequence joins TRBV7-8 and TRBJ2-3; 16 bases agree with TRBD2. Germline CDR1 and CDR2: SGHVS and FQNEAQ. The CDR3 totals 20 residues. Losses at the gene ends were 5 bases for V and 0 bases for J; bases not matched to a gene: 11. The CDR3 protein is CASSRTTGTSGRASTDTQYF. The DNA for the CDR3 is TGTGCCAGCAGCCGTACCACAGGGACTAGCGGGAGGGCTAGCACAGATACGCAGTATTTT.

The chain uses TRBV7-9 and TRBJ1-5, with D perhaps matching TRBD1 (6 bases). There are 13 residues in the CDR3. Germline V gene lookup returns CDR1 SEHNR and CDR2 FQNEAQ (reference sequence). Between the trimmed V and J ends, which lost 5 bases and 4 bases, there was a span of 9 bases. CDR3 protein: CASSRQENQPQHF. CDR3 DNA: TGTGCCAGCAGCAGACAGGAGAATCAGCCCCAGCATTTT.

V is TRBV4-3 and J is TRBJ1-2; no firm D call. V dropped 8 bases and J dropped 8 bases, with 12 bases sitting between them. Germline lookup yields CDR1 LGHNA and CDR2 YSLEER. The CDR3 is 11 residues long. The CDR3 loop is CASSEGWGYTF. Written as DNA, the CDR3 is TGCGCCAGCTCGGAGGGCTGGGGCTACACCTTC.

Only a few counts were recorded for this clone. The rearrangement joins TRBV6-5 to TRBJ2-7; TRBD2 is a possible D gene (6 bases). Germline values: CDR1 MNHEY, CDR2 SVGAGI. Trimming took off 6 bases at V and 2 bases at J, with 11 bases between the two ends. The CDR3 runs to 13 residues. This CDR3 is CASRGTATYEQYF. CDR3 nucleotides: TGTGCCAGCAGGGGGACTGCTACCTACGAGCAGTACTTC.

J is TRBJ2-3 and V is TRBV7-9; D is uncertain. V was pared by 2 bases and J by 6 bases, with 6 bases between. Germline V gene lookup returns CDR1 SEHNR and CDR2 FQNEAQ (reference sequence). The length of the CDR3 is 12 residues. The CDR3 protein is CASSLSVDTQYF. The DNA for the CDR3 is TGTGCCAGCAGCTTATCGGTCGATACGCAGTATTTT. Full variable domain (remainder filled in from reference TRBV7-9 and TRBJ2-3): DTGVSQNPRHKITKRGQNVTFRCDPISEHNRLYWYRQTLGQGPEFLTYFQNEAQLEKSRLLSDRFSAERPKGSFSTLEIQRTEQGDSAMYLCASSLSVDTQYFGPGTRLTVL.

The rearrangement links TRBV5-4 to TRBJ1-1, with 7 bases that match TRBD1. Per germline, CDR1 SGHNT and CDR2 YYREEE (reference sequence). Losses at the gene ends were 3 bases for V and 8 bases for J; bases not matched to a gene: 4. The CDR3 runs to 12 residues. CDR3 sequence reads: CASSSSDREAFF. CDR3 coding DNA: TGTGCCAGCAGCTCTTCGGACAGGGAAGCTTTCTTT.

The chain is built from TRBV5-1 and TRBJ2-5, with 8 bases lining up with TRBD2. This CDR3 contains 15 residues. With 2 bases clipped from V and 5 bases from J, the junction kept 8 bases outside the gene matches. The V gene's germline CDR1 is SGHRS and CDR2 YFSETQ. The CDR3, as DNA: TGCGCCAGCAGCTTTGGGCCCGGGGGGGCGGAGACCCAGTACTTC. It codes for CASSFGPGGAETQYF.

The CDR3 DNA reads TGTGCCAGTAGGCCCCGGGACAGGGGTAATGAAAAACTGTTTTTT. As protein: CASRPRDRGNEKLFF. This chain joins TRBV19 and TRBJ1-4; 10 bases match TRBD1. Germline lookup yields CDR1 LNHDA and CDR2 SQIVND (reference sequence). The CDR3 is made up of 15 amino acids. The junction had 5 bases not matched to a gene; V was cut back by 6 bases and J by 4 bases.

This chain links TRBV29-1 with TRBJ1-2; 9 bases align to TRBD1. Per the germline V gene, CDR1 is SQVTM and CDR2 is ANQGSEA. The CDR3 runs 12 residues. J lost 4 bases, V lost 6 bases, and 3 bases had no gene match. The CDR3 here is CSVRDRAYGYTF. The DNA for the CDR3 is TGCAGCGTGAGGGACAGGGCCTATGGCTACACCTTC.

The chain carries TRBV6-5 and TRBJ1-1, with D tentatively TRBD1 (6 bases). Trimming left V 1 base short and J 1 base short, with 10 bases between. Germline loops: CDR1 MNHEY, CDR2 SVGAGI. This CDR3 contains 15 residues. The CDR3 spells CASSYFSTGNTEAFF. The DNA for the CDR3 is TGTGCCAGCAGTTACTTTTCGACAGGGAACACTGAAGCTTTCTTT.

J is TRBJ1-2 and V is TRBV6-1, with 9 bases fitting TRBD1. Germline-derived CDR1 and CDR2 are MNHNS and SASEGT. The CDR3 covers 15 residues. Germline trimming cut 3 bases from V and 0 bases from J; bases unmatched to any gene: 2. CDR3 nucleotides: TGTGCCAGCAGTGACCGGGACAGGGCTAACTATGGCTACACCTTC. Translation: CASSDRDRANYGYTF.

The chain uses TRBV6-5 and TRBJ1-5, with D possibly matching TRBD1 (5 bases). The CDR3 is 12 residues long. Germline CDR1 and CDR2: MNHEY and SVGAGI. V was cut by 11 bases and J by 3 bases, with 11 bases left in between. The CDR3, as DNA: TGTGCCGCAGGGTTGTTCAATCAGCCCCAGCATTTT. This encodes CAAGLFNQPQHF.

The chain couples TRBV10-3 to TRBJ2-7, with D possibly matching TRBD2 (5 bases). The CDR3 consists of 13 residues. The V gene's germline CDR1 is ENHRY and CDR2 SYGVKD. Trimming pared 3 bases from V and 6 bases from J, leaving 12 bases between. Written as DNA, the CDR3 is TGTGCCATCAGTGATCTTGGGAGAAGCGAGCAGTACTTC. The encoded protein is CAISDLGRSEQYF.